This T cell receptor beta chain emerged from a study of T cell repertoires in cytomegalovirus infection. Study summary: From public TCR beta signatures came an indication of both CMV infection and matching HLA type.

TCRdb called the reads again in MiXCR, with one record for every CDR3 protein. The profile shows 450,000 to 600,000 distinct CDR3 sequences, roughly a third of them singletons. This clonotype was found many times. Its antigen remains unknown. Germline-derived CDR1 and CDR2 are MDHEN and SYDVKM. This CDR3 is 14 amino acids long. The ends were cut back, 9 bases at V and 1 base at J, with 13 bases in the middle. The TCR comes from a human donor in good health (CMV status not recorded). Some clones in this sample may be carry-over from other donors' samples. Sequenced material: cultured PBMCs, taken from culture after CMV antigen stimulation. This chain joins TRBV28 and TRBJ2-1; D is undetermined. The CDR3 reads CASSLGSSYNEQFF. The CDR3 coding sequence is TGTGCCAGTAGCCTCGGGTCGTCCTACAATGAGCAGTTCTTC. Complete variable domain (other parts from reference TRBV28 and TRBJ2-1): DVKVTQSSRYLVKRTGEKVFLECVQDMDHENMFWYRQDPGLGLRLIYFSYDVKMKEKGDIPEGYSVSREKKERFSLILESASTNQTSMYLCASSLGSSYNEQFFGPGTRLTVL.